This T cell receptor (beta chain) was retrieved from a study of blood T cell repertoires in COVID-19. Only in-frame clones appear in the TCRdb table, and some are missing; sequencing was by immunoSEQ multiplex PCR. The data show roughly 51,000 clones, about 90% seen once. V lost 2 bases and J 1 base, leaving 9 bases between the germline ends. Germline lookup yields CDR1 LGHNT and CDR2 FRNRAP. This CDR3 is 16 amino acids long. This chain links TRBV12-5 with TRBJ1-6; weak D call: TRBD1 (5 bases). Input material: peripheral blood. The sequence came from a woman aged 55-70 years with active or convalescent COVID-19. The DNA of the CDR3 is TGTGCTAGTGGTTTGAGCCAGGGTTCCTATAATTCACCCCTCCACTTT. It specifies CASGLSQGSYNSPLHF.